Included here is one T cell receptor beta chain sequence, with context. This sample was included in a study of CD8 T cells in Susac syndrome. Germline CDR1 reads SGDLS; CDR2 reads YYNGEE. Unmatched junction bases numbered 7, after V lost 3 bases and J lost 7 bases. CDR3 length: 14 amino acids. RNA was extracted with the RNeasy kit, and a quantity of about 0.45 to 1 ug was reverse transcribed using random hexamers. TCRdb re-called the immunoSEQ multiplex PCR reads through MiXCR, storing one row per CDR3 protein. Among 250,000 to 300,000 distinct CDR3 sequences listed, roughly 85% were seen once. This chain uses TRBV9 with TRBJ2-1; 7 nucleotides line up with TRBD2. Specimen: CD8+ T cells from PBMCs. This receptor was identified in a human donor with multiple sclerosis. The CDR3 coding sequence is TGTGCCAGCAGCGGAGACGGACTAGTAAATGAGCAGTTCTTC. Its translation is CASSGDGLVNEQFF.